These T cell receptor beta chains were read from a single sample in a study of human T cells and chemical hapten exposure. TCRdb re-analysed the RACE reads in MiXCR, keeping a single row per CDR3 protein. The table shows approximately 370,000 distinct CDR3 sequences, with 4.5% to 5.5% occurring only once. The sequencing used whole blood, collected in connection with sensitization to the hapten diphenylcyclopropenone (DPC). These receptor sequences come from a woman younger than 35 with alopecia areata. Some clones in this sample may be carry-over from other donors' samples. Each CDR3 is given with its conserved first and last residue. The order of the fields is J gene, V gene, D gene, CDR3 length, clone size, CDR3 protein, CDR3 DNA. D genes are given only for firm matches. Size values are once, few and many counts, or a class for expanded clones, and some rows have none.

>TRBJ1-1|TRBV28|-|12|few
CASSLMATEAFF
TGTGCCAGCAGTTTAATGGCCACTGAAGCTTTCTTT
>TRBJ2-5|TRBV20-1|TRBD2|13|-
CSAGTSSAETQYF
TGCAGTGCTGGGACTAGTTCGGCAGAGACCCAGTACTTC
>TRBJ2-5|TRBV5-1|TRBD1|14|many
CASSLMDREETQYF
TGCGCCAGCAGCTTGATGGACAGGGAAGAGACCCAGTACTTC
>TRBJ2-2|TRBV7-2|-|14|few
CASSLSEDTGELFF
TGTGCCAGCAGCTTAAGTGAGGACACCGGGGAGCTGTTTTTT
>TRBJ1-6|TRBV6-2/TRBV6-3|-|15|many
CASSYDQGGSSPLHF
TGTGCCAGCAGTTACGACCAGGGAGGGAGTTCACCCCTCCACTTT
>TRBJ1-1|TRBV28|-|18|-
CASSPPPWWVGKWAEAFF
TGTGCCAGCAGTCCACCCCCTTGGTGGGTAGGGAAGTGGGCTGAAGCTTTCTTT
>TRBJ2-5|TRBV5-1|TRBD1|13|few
CASSRQGEETQYF
TGCGCCAGCAGCCGACAGGGGGAAGAGACCCAGTACTTC
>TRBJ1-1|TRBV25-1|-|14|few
CASSELTGFTEAFF
TGTGCCAGCAGTGAATTAACGGGGTTCACTGAAGCTTTCTTT
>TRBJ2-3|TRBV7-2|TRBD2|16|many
CASSVGTSGGTDTQYF
TGTGCCAGCAGCGTTGGGACTAGCGGGGGCACAGATACGCAGTATTTT
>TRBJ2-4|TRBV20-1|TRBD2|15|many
CSASELAGTVNIQYF
TGCAGTGCTAGCGAACTAGCGGGGACCGTAAACATTCAGTACTTC
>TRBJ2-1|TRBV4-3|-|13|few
CASSQVQVGEQFF
TGCGCCAGCAGCCAAGTCCAAGTAGGTGAGCAGTTCTTC
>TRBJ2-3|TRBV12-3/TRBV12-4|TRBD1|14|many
CASREQGSTDTQYF
TGTGCCAGCAGGGAACAGGGGTCCACAGATACGCAGTATTTT
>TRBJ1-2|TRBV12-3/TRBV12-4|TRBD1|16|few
CASSTRDRESYYGYTF
TGTGCCAGCAGTACCCGAGACAGGGAGAGCTACTATGGCTACACCTTC
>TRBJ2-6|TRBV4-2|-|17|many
CASSQDGELAGANVLTF
TGTGCCAGCAGCCAAGACGGGGAACTAGCTGGGGCCAACGTCCTGACTTTC
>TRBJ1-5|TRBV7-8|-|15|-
CASSLEQGWDQPQHF
TGTGCCAGCAGCTTAGAACAGGGTTGGGATCAGCCCCAGCATTTT
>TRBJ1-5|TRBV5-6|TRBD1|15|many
CASSLDRGGNQPQHF
TGTGCCAGCAGCTTGGACAGGGGGGGCAATCAGCCCCAGCATTTT
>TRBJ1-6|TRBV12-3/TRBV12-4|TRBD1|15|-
CASSLSGTANSPLHF
TGTGCCAGCAGTTTGTCCGGGACAGCTAATTCACCCCTCCACTTT
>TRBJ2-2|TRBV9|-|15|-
CASSVAGEGTGELFF
TGTGCCAGCAGCGTAGCGGGGGAAGGGACCGGGGAGCTGTTTTTT
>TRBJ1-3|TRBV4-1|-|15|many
CASSQDQSSGNTIYF
TGCGCCAGCAGCCAAGACCAGTCCTCTGGAAACACCATATATTTT
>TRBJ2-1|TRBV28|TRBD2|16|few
CASSSGTSGAHNEQFF
TGTGCCAGCAGCTCTGGAACTAGCGGGGCCCACAATGAGCAGTTCTTC
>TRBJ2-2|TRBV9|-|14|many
CASSVDWNTGELFF
TGTGCCAGCAGCGTGGACTGGAACACCGGGGAGCTGTTTTTT